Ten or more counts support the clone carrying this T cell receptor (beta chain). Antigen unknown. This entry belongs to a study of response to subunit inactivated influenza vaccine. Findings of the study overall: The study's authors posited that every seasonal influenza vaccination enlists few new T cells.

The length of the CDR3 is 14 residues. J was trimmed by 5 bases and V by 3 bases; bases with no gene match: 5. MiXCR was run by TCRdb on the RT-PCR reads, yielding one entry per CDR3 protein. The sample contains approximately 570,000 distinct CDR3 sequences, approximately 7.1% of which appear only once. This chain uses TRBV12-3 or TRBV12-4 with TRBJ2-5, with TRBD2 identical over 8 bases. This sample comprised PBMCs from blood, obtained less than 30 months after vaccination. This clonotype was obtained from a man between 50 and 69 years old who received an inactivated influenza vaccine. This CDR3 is CASSFGTRRETQYF. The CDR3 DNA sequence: TGTGCCAGCAGTTTCGGGACTAGGAGGGAGACCCAGTACTTC.